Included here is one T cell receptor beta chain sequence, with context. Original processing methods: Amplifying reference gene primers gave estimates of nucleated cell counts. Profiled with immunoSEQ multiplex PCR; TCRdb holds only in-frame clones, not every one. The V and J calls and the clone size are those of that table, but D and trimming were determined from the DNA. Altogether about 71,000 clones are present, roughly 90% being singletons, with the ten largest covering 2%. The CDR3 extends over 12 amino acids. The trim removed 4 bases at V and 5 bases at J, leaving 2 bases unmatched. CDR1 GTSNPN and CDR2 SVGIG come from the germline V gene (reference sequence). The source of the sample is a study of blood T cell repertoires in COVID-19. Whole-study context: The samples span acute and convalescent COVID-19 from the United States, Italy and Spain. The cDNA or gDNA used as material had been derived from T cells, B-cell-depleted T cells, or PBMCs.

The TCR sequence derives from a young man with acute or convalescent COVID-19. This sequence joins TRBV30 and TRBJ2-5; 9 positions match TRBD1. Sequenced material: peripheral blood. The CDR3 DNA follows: TGTGCCTGGAACAGGGGGCTGGAGACCCAGTACTTC. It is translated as CAWNRGLETQYF.